This T cell receptor beta chain was identified in a study of OX40 agonist ivuxolimab in advanced cancers. Study context: Earlier treatment with anti-PD-1, anti-PD-L1 or anti-CTLA-4 was permitted, and approximately 38% had received some. Points from the study as a whole: Some nonresponders additionally presented with little normalized T-cell clonal expansion. In general, CD8+ T cells held more expanded clones than CD4+ did, on average.

Produced via immunoSEQ multiplex PCR; TCRdb's table is partial and in-frame only. The sample contains 30,000 to 35,000 clones, about 87% of which appear only once. As to this clone: The antigen remains unidentified.

The TCR sequence derives from an adult with an advanced solid tumor such as melanoma, head and neck, liver or kidney cancer. Source: CD4+ or CD8+ T cells sorted from blood, taken in a trial of the OX40 agonist ivuxolimab.

DNA for the CDR3: TGCGCCAGCAGCCAGGACGGAAGAACTAACTATGGCTACACCTTC. Residues: CASSQDGRTNYGYTF. The chain employs TRBV5-1 and TRBJ1-2; D is unresolved. Trimming shortened V by 4 bases and J by 0 bases, and 13 bases separated the two germline ends. Germline V gene sequence: CDR1 SGHRS, CDR2 YFSETQ. This CDR3 comprises 15 residues.